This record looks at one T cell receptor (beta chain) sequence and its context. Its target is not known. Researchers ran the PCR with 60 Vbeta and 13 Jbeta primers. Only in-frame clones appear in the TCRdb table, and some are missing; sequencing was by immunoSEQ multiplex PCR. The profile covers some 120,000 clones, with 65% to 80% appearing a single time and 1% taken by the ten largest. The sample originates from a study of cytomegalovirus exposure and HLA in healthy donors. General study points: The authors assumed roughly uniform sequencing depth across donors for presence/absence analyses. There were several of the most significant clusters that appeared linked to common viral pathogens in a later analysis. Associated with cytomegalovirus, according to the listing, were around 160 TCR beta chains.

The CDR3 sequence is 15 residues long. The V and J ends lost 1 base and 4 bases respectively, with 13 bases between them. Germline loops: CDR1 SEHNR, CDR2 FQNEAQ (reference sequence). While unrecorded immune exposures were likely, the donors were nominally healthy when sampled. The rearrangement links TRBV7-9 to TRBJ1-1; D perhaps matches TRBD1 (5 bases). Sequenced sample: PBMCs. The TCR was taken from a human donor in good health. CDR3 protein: CASSLGGDVSTEAFF. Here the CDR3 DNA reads TGTGCCAGCAGCTTAGGGGGGGATGTGAGCACTGAAGCTTTCTTT. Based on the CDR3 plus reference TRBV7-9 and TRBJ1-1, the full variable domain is DTGVSQNPRHKITKRGQNVTFRCDPISEHNRLYWYRQTLGQGPEFLTYFQNEAQLEKSRLLSDRFSAERPKGSFSTLEIQRTEQGDSAMYLCASSLGGDVSTEAFFGQGTRLTVV.